The rows below give T cell receptor beta chains drawn from one sample of a study. TCRdb re-derived calls from the 5' RACE reads in MiXCR, one entry per CDR3 protein. The sample has more than 10,000 distinct CDR3 sequences; 51% are singletons. The sequencing input was tumor-infiltrating Tregs sorted from the breast tumor. The receptors come from a female donor with breast cancer. CDR3s include the opening cysteine and the closing phenylalanine or tryptophan. Each record gives: D gene, V gene, clone size, J gene, CDR3 DNA, CDR3 protein. A D gene is named only where the DNA matches it firmly. The size of a clone is reported for some rows only, either as once, few or many, or as a class for expanded clones.

>NA|TRBV24-1|NA|TRBJ1-1
TGTGCCACCAGTGGAGGCCTGTACACTGAAGCTTTCTTT
CATSGGLYTEAFF
>NA|TRBV6-2/TRBV6-3|NA|TRBJ1-5
TGTGCCAGCAGTTACGGCGGGGTTGGACAGCCCCAGCATTTT
CASSYGGVGQPQHF
>TRBD1|TRBV20-1|NA|TRBJ2-3
TGCAGTGCTAGCCACCTCGAAACAAGGTTCGACAGGGAGACGCAGTATTTT
CSASHLETRFDRETQYF
>NA|TRBV7-2|NA|TRBJ2-7
TGTGCCAGCAGCTTAGTCGGTAGCGTGAACTCCTACGAGCAGTACTTC
CASSLVGSVNSYEQYF
>NA|TRBV12-3/TRBV12-4|NA|TRBJ2-7
TGTGCCAGCTATCTTTCGGGAGCCTACGAGCAGTACTTC
CASYLSGAYEQYF
>TRBD1|TRBV18|NA|TRBJ2-2
TGTGCCAGCTCACCCGGACAGGGGCTCACCGGGGAGCTGTTTTTT
CASSPGQGLTGELFF
>TRBD2|TRBV6-5|NA|TRBJ2-1
TGTGCCAGCAGTTTCCGGAGAGGACTAGCGGGAAGAAATGAGCAGTTCTTC
CASSFRRGLAGRNEQFF
>NA|TRBV20-1|few|TRBJ2-1
TGCAGTGCTAGCGGGCCTAATGAGCAGTTCTTC
CSASGPNEQFF
>TRBD1|TRBV29-1|NA|TRBJ1-1
TGCAGCGTTGGGACAGGGAGCACTGAAGCTTTCTTT
CSVGTGSTEAFF
>NA|TRBV19|few|TRBJ2-6
TGTGCCAGCCAGACAGGACGCTCTGGGGCCAACGTCCTGACTTTC
CASQTGRSGANVLTF
>TRBD1|TRBV20-1|medium-sized|TRBJ1-2
TGCAGTGCTAGGGACAGGGGGCGAAGTGGTGGCTACACCTTC
CSARDRGRSGGYTF
>NA|TRBV12-3/TRBV12-4|once|TRBJ2-1
TGTGCCAGCAGGCTCGACAGGAGACCCTACAATGAGCAGTTCTTC
CASRLDRRPYNEQFF
>NA|TRBV6-1|NA|TRBJ1-1
TGTGCCAGCAACCTGATGGACACCTATGAAGCTTTCTTT
CASNLMDTYEAFF
>TRBD2|TRBV6-2/TRBV6-3|once|TRBJ2-1
TGTGCCAGCAGTTACTCTACTAGCGGCATTTTAAGCTCCTACAATGAGCAGTTCTTC
CASSYSTSGILSSYNEQFF
>TRBD1|TRBV5-1|NA|TRBJ1-2
TGCGCCAGCAGCTCAGGGGGCCATGGCTACACCTTC
CASSSGGHGYTF
>NA|TRBV13|NA|TRBJ2-5
TGTGCCAGCAGCTTAACCGAGACCCAGTACTTC
CASSLTETQYF
>NA|TRBV20-1|NA|TRBJ2-3
TGCAGTGCTAGGGCAGGAGGGATAGGAGATACGCAGTATTTT
CSARAGGIGDTQYF
>NA|TRBV11-2|NA|TRBJ2-7
TGTGCCAGCAGCTTATTCAGGGCGCGGCAGGCCTACGAGCAGTACTTC
CASSLFRARQAYEQYF
>NA|TRBV20-1|NA|TRBJ2-1
TGCAGTGCGGAGGCGGGGACACCCCTCTCGATCAATGAGCAGTTCTTC
CSAEAGTPLSINEQFF
>NA|TRBV7-9|NA|TRBJ1-1
TGTGCCAGCACGCAGACAGGGAACACTGAAGCTTTCTTT
CASTQTGNTEAFF
>NA|TRBV7-2|once|TRBJ2-1
TGTGCCAGCAGCTTATGGGGAGACGAGCAGTTCTTC
CASSLWGDEQFF
>NA|TRBV6-6|NA|TRBJ2-3
TGTGCCAGCAGTTACAAGACACAGGGCGGGACAGATACGCAGTATTTT
CASSYKTQGGTDTQYF
>NA|TRBV7-2|few|TRBJ2-3
TGTGCCAGCCGACGGTACACTAGCACAGATACGCAGTATTTT
CASRRYTSTDTQYF
>TRBD1|TRBV28|NA|TRBJ2-7
TGTGCCAGTGGGACAGGGGAGTCCTACGAGCAGTACTTC
CASGTGESYEQYF
>NA|TRBV7-3|NA|TRBJ2-1
TGTGCCAGCAGCTTAGGATCATTCGATGAGCAGTTCTTC
CASSLGSFDEQFF
>NA|TRBV18|NA|TRBJ2-4
TGTGCCAGCTCACCACGGGGTCTACTAGCCAAAAACATTCAGTACTTC
CASSPRGLLAKNIQYF
>TRBD1|TRBV6-4|NA|TRBJ2-1
TGTGCCAGCAGTGACCGGTTTTGGGTCCGAATAAACAGGGGATCCTACAATGAGCAGTTCTTC
CASSDRFWVRINRGSYNEQFF
>NA|TRBV6-2/TRBV6-3|few|TRBJ1-2
TGTGCCAGCAGTTACTCGGTGGCAGGCTACGCCTATGGCTACACCTTC
CASSYSVAGYAYGYTF
>TRBD2|TRBV5-5|NA|TRBJ2-2
TGTGCCAGCAGCAACCTAGCGGGGTTCACCGGGGAGCTGTTTTTT
CASSNLAGFTGELFF
>TRBD2|TRBV3-1|NA|TRBJ2-7
TGTGCCAGCAGCCCTAGCGGGAGCTACGAGCAGTACTTC
CASSPSGSYEQYF
>TRBD2|TRBV7-9|NA|TRBJ2-1
TGTGCCAGCAGCCGACTAGCGGCCTACAATGAGCAGTTCTTC
CASSRLAAYNEQFF
>NA|TRBV9|NA|TRBJ2-3
TGTGCCAGCAGCGTAGCTGACAGCTCAGATACGCAGTATTTT
CASSVADSSDTQYF
>NA|TRBV7-2|NA|TRBJ1-2
TGTGCCAGCAGCCCAAGAATGCGCGGTGGCTACACCTTC
CASSPRMRGGYTF
>TRBD2|TRBV6-1|NA|TRBJ2-1
TGTGCCAGCACTCGACTAGCGGCCCAACGGGGCAATGAGCAGTTCTTC
CASTRLAAQRGNEQFF
>TRBD1|TRBV4-2|once|TRBJ2-3
TGTGCCAGCAGCCTACAGGGGGCGGGTCACCGGGGTACGCAGTATTTT
CASSLQGAGHRGTQYF
>NA|TRBV7-2|NA|TRBJ1-2
TGTGCCAGCACGCGGAACCCCTATGGCTACACCTTC
CASTRNPYGYTF
>TRBD2|TRBV12-3/TRBV12-4|few|TRBJ2-7
TGTGCCAGCAGTCCCCACGGGGGGACCTACGAGCAGTACTTC
CASSPHGGTYEQYF
>NA|TRBV12-3/TRBV12-4|NA|TRBJ2-5
TGTGCCAGCAGCCAGGACAGCTCGATAGGGACCCAGTACTTC
CASSQDSSIGTQYF
>TRBD2|TRBV29-1|few|TRBJ2-1
TGCAGCGTCCCCCCACCCCGGCTAGCGGGCTACAATGAGCAGTTCTTC
CSVPPPRLAGYNEQFF
>NA|TRBV12-3/TRBV12-4|NA|TRBJ1-1
TGTGCCAGCAGCACTACAGGAAACACTGAAGCTTTCTTT
CASSTTGNTEAFF
>TRBD2|TRBV6-2/TRBV6-3|NA|TRBJ2-1
TGTGCCAGCAGTTTTCGAGCGGGAGGGCCAGGGTACAATGAGCAGTTCTTC
CASSFRAGGPGYNEQFF
>NA|TRBV20-1|NA|TRBJ2-7
TGCAGTGCTAGAGATAACGCGCGCTCCTACGAGCAGTACTTC
CSARDNARSYEQYF
>NA|TRBV20-1|NA|TRBJ2-4
TGCAGTGCTAGCAGGACGGGGGCCAAAAACATTCAGTACTTC
CSASRTGAKNIQYF
>TRBD1|TRBV6-5|NA|TRBJ2-7
TGTGCCAGCAGACGAGGACAGGGGGCGAACGAGCAGTACTTC
CASRRGQGANEQYF
>TRBD1|TRBV4-2|NA|TRBJ2-5
TGTGCCAGCAGCCAAGACAGGGGGTCTTCCCAGTACTTC
CASSQDRGSSQYF
>NA|TRBV7-9|once|TRBJ1-6
TGTGCCAGCAGCCTCGACAGCTCCTGTAATTCACCCCTCCACTTT
CASSLDSSCNSPLHF
>NA|TRBV28|NA|TRBJ1-5
TGTGCCATCATCGGGGTTTGGAGCAATCAGCCCCAGCATTTT
CAIIGVWSNQPQHF
>TRBD2|TRBV4-2|NA|TRBJ2-1
TGTGCCAGCAGCCAACCGCTCCCAGCGGGAGGAGCCTACAATGAGCAGTTCTTC
CASSQPLPAGGAYNEQFF
>TRBD1|TRBV5-1|NA|TRBJ1-4
TGCGCCAGCAGCGGGGGAACAGGGGGCTTCTCAACTAATGAAAAACTGTTTTTT
CASSGGTGGFSTNEKLFF
>NA|TRBV18|NA|TRBJ1-3
TGTGCCAGCTCACCACCGAGTATCTCTGGAAACACCATATATTTT
CASSPPSISGNTIYF
>NA|TRBV15|NA|TRBJ2-1
TGTGCCACCAGCAGAGATCCAGGGGCCTACAATGAGCAGTTCTTC
CATSRDPGAYNEQFF
>TRBD2|TRBV20-1|NA|TRBJ2-7
TGCAGTGCTAGAAGACTAGCGGGAGGTAATCGGGACGAGCAGTACTTC
CSARRLAGGNRDEQYF
>TRBD2|TRBV20-1|NA|TRBJ2-3
TGCAGTGCCGAACACAGAACTAGCGGGAGAACAGACACGCAGTATTTT
CSAEHRTSGRTDTQYF
>NA|TRBV4-1|few|TRBJ2-1
TGCGCCAGCAGCCGGGGACCTGGGCGCGGACCCCTCAATGAGCAGTTCTTC
CASSRGPGRGPLNEQFF